Each of the 32 T cell receptor beta chains below was sequenced from the same sample in a study of cytomegalovirus exposure and HLA in healthy donors. It was with 60 Vbeta and 13 Jbeta primers that the PCR ran. The table came from immunoSEQ multiplex PCR; TCRdb's copy has only in-frame clones and leaves some out. The repertoire holds some 130,000 clones, 82% seen once, with 8.1% in the top ten. Sequencing was performed on PBMCs. Receptors originate from a woman aged 45-60 years in good health and CMV-seropositive.

The chain joins TRBV9 to TRBJ2-1; D remains unclear. Germline CDR1 reads SGDLS; CDR2 reads YYNGEE. Trimming removed 0 bases at V and 7 bases at J, with 17 bases between. CDR3 length: 16 amino acids. The CDR3 is CASSVVGGVTMNEQFF. The CDR3 bases are TGTGCCAGCAGCGTAGTCGGTGGCGTTACTATGAATGAGCAGTTCTTC. Complete variable domain (other parts from reference TRBV9 and TRBJ2-1): DSGVTQTPKHLITATGQRVTLRCSPRSGDLSVYWYQQSLDQGLQFLIQYYNGEERAKGNILERFSAQQFPDLHSELNLSSLELGDSALYFCASSVVGGVTMNEQFFGPGTRLTVL.

The chain has TRBV4-3 and TRBJ2-3, with D perhaps TRBD2 (5 bases). The CDR3 spans 14 residues. The germline V gene has CDR1 LGHNA and CDR2 YSLEER. V was cut by 0 bases and J by 5 bases, with 9 bases left in between. The CDR3 spells CASSQDLALDTQYF. The CDR3 DNA follows: TGCGCCAGCAGCCAAGATCTAGCTTTAGATACGCAGTATTTT.

The V call is TRBV7-2, the J call TRBJ2-7; 8 bases fit TRBD2. Germline assignment: CDR1 SGHTA and CDR2 FQGNSA. This CDR3 spans 16 amino acids. The V segment lost 2 bases and the J segment 2 bases; nucleotides outside the gene matches: 8. For the CDR3, the DNA is TGTGCCAGCAGCTTAAAGGACCGGGAGGGGACCTACGAGCAGTACTTC. This codes for CASSLKDREGTYEQYF.

Here the CDR3 DNA reads TGTGCCAGCCTTAGCGGGAGCAGCGCAGATACGCAGTATTTT. Translating it yields CASLSGSSADTQYF. This chain connects TRBV28 to TRBJ2-3; TRBD2 agrees at 9 bases. The CDR3 is 14 residues long. CDR1 and CDR2 (germline): MDHEN, SYDVKM. V lost 8 bases and J lost 4; bases outside the gene matches: 7.

This chain uses TRBV19 with TRBJ2-5; 7 bases are shared with TRBD1. The V gene's germline CDR1 is LNHDA and CDR2 SQIVND (reference sequence). This CDR3 has 15 residues. J lost 4 bases, V lost 9 bases, and 14 bases had no gene match. Written as DNA, the CDR3 is TGTGCCAGCAGAGACTCTTACAGGGGCCGAGAGACCCAGTACTTC. This encodes CASRDSYRGRETQYF.

A single count supports this clone. The J gene is TRBJ1-1, the V gene TRBV27; D might be TRBD1 (5 bases). The CDR3 sequence is 13 residues long. V lost 3 bases and J lost 3, with 8 bases in between. Germline loops: CDR1 MNHEY, CDR2 SMNVEV (reference sequence). The CDR3 DNA reads as TGTGCCAGCAGTTTCTGGGGGGACACTGAAGCTTTCTTT. Its translation: CASSFWGDTEAFF.

The chain uses TRBV6-6 and TRBJ1-4; TRBD1 is a possible D gene (5 bases). CDR1 and CDR2 from the germline V gene are MNHNY and SVGAGI (reference sequence). There are 16 residues in the CDR3. V lost 0 bases and J 0 bases, leaving 8 bases between the germline ends. This CDR3 is CASSYSDSSTNEKLFF. The DNA of the CDR3 is TGTGCCAGCAGTTACTCTGACAGCTCAACTAATGAAAAACTGTTTTTT.

The V gene is TRBV10-3, the J gene TRBJ2-1, with 7 positions matching TRBD2. With 6 bases clipped from V and 8 bases from J, the junction kept 16 bases outside the gene matches. The CDR3 has 16 residues. Germline V gene sequence: CDR1 ENHRY, CDR2 SYGVKD. CDR3 sequence reads: CAIRDWSIGRKDEQFF. CDR3 coding DNA: TGTGCCATCAGAGACTGGAGTATCGGGAGGAAGGATGAGCAGTTCTTC.

The chain recombines TRBV7-9 with TRBJ2-2, with 10 bases fitting TRBD2. Germline V gives CDR1 SEHNR, CDR2 FQNEAQ (reference sequence). This CDR3 has 19 residues. The trim removed 6 bases at V and 5 bases at J, leaving 18 bases unmatched. The CDR3 loop reads CASSQWAVLAGLGTGELFF. For the CDR3, the DNA is TGTGCCAGCAGTCAGTGGGCGGTACTAGCGGGACTTGGAACCGGGGAGCTGTTTTTT.

The V gene is TRBV4-1, the J gene TRBJ2-1; 7 nucleotides align to TRBD1. V was clipped by 1 base and J by 0 bases; unmatched bases: 6. This CDR3 has 17 residues. Germline loops: CDR1 MGHRA, CDR2 YSYEKL. This CDR3 reads CASSQVRGGSSYNEQFF. The CDR3 DNA sequence: TGCGCCAGCAGCCAAGTGAGAGGGGGCAGCTCCTACAATGAGCAGTTCTTC.

About this clone itself: At one boundary the junction diverges from the germline segment, which might be a read error. This chain connects TRBV7-7 to TRBJ2-6, with TRBD2 matching 7 bases. This CDR3 has 16 amino acids. The V gene's germline CDR1 is SSHAT and CDR2 FNYEAQ (reference sequence). The CDR3 DNA reads TGTGCTAGCAGCCCTGGGAGGGCTTCTGGGGCCAACGTCCTGACTTTC. Encoded protein: CASSPGRASGANVLTF. The variable domain in full, completed from reference TRBV7-7 and TRBJ2-6, reads GAGVSQSPRYKVTKRGQDVTLRCDPISSHATLYWYQQALGQGPEFLTYFNYEAQPDKSGLPSDRFSAERPEGSISTLTIQRTEQRDSAMYRCASSPGRASGANVLTFGAGSRLTVL.

The chain joins TRBV9 to TRBJ2-1; TRBD2 aligns across 8 bases. The V segment lost 4 bases and the J segment 6 bases; nucleotides outside the gene matches: 3. The CDR3 is made up of 13 amino acids. Germline lookup yields CDR1 SGDLS and CDR2 YYNGEE. This CDR3 reads CASSPLAGNEQFF. CDR3 DNA: TGTGCCAGCAGCCCCCTAGCGGGCAATGAGCAGTTCTTC. The variable domain in full, completed from reference TRBV9 and TRBJ2-1, reads DSGVTQTPKHLITATGQRVTLRCSPRSGDLSVYWYQQSLDQGLQFLIQYYNGEERAKGNILERFSAQQFPDLHSELNLSSLELGDSALYFCASSPLAGNEQFFGPGTRLTVL.

This clone showed up just a few times. The chain has TRBV7-2 and TRBJ2-3; tentatively, D is TRBD2 (6 bases). V shed 5 bases and J shed 2 bases, with 11 bases lying between them. The V gene's germline CDR1 is SGHTA and CDR2 FQGNSA. This CDR3 has 14 amino acids. CDR3 sequence (DNA): TGTGCCAGCAGCCCCGGGACTTTCACAGATACGCAGTATTTT. Its translation: CASSPGTFTDTQYF.

The rearrangement uses TRBV30 and TRBJ1-1; D call uncertain. The germline V and J ends were trimmed by 0 bases and 7 bases, with 9 bases remaining between them. Per germline, CDR1 GTSNPN and CDR2 SVGIG (reference sequence). The CDR3 consists of 12 residues. The CDR3 DNA reads TGTGCCTGGAGTGTACGGTGGAGTGAAGCTTTCTTT. This gives the protein CAWSVRWSEAFF.

V is TRBV11-3 and J is TRBJ2-1; possible D gene TRBD1, 6 bases. The CDR3 totals 12 residues. V lost 6 bases and J lost 9, with 12 bases in between. Germline V gene data show CDR1 as SGHNT and CDR2 as YENEEA. The CDR3: CASSPQGREQFF. In DNA, the CDR3 is TGTGCCAGCAGTCCACAGGGACGTGAGCAGTTCTTC. The full variable domain, its missing parts supplied by reference TRBV11-3 and TRBJ2-1, is EAGVVQSPRYKIIEKKQPVAFWCNPISGHNTLYWYLQNLGQGPELLIRYENEEAVDDSQLPKDRFSAERLKGVDSTLKIQPAELGDSAVYLCASSPQGREQFFGPGTRLTVL.

This chain joins TRBV2 and TRBJ1-5; 11 nucleotides agree with TRBD1. Unmatched junction bases numbered 4, after V lost 7 bases and J lost 5 bases. This CDR3 region has 14 residues. From germline, CDR1 is SNHLY and CDR2 FYNNEI. DNA of the CDR3: TGTGCCAGCAAGGACAGGGGGCAAGATCAGCCCCAGCATTTT. Translation: CASKDRGQDQPQHF. The full variable domain, with the rest looked up from reference TRBV2 and TRBJ1-5, is EPEVTQTPSHQVTQMGQEVILRCVPISNHLYFYWYRQILGQKVEFLVSFYNNEISEKSEIFDDQFSVERPDGSNFTLKIRSTKLEDSAMYFCASKDRGQDQPQHFGDGTRLSIL.

This chain connects TRBV28 to TRBJ1-1; 8 bases fit TRBD1. The CDR3 loop spans 14 amino acids. Germline CDR1 MDHEN, CDR2 SYDVKM. The trim removed 4 bases at V and 5 bases at J, leaving 6 bases unmatched. CDR3: CASSWGTGLTEAFF. CDR3 bases: TGTGCCAGCAGTTGGGGGACAGGCTTAACTGAAGCTTTCTTT.

CDR3 amino acids: CASSQRSGGAEGGELFF. DNA of the CDR3: TGTGCCAGCAGCCAAAGGAGCGGGGGGGCCGAGGGCGGGGAGCTGTTTTTT. The rearrangement uses TRBV14 and TRBJ2-2, with TRBD2 matching over 10 bases. CDR1 SGHDN and CDR2 FVKESK come from the germline V gene. Trimming cost V 2 bases and J 7 bases; bases outside gene matches: 10. The CDR3 consists of 17 residues.

V and J are TRBV28 and TRBJ2-5, with D unresolved. The better agreement between TRBJ2-7 and the DNA end casts doubt on the J call. The V gene's germline CDR1 is MDHEN and CDR2 SYDVKM. The CDR3 length is 14 residues. The CDR3 DNA sequence: TGTGCCAGCAGTTCTCACATGGAGTTCTACGAGCAGTACTTC. Translating gives CASSSHMEFYEQYF.

The gene calls are TRBV5-4 and TRBJ2-2, with 11 positions matching TRBD2. The ends lost 2 bases at V and 1 base at J; junction bases unmatched: 4. Germline assignment: CDR1 SGHNT and CDR2 YYREEE (reference sequence). This CDR3 contains 17 residues. In DNA form, the CDR3 reads TGTGCCAGCAGCTTTAGGCTAGCGGGAGGGAACACCGGGGAGCTGTTTTTT. Protein sequence: CASSFRLAGGNTGELFF.

V is TRBV28 and J is TRBJ1-6, with D unclear. The CDR3 has 14 amino acids. Looked up from germline, CDR1 is MDHEN and CDR2 is SYDVKM. V was shortened by 8 bases and J by 8 bases, with 16 bases between the two germline ends. Written as DNA, the CDR3 is TGTGCCAGCCGCGTGGGCCCCCATGATTCACCCCTCCACTTT. This gives the protein CASRVGPHDSPLHF.

This sequence joins TRBV5-1 and TRBJ1-1, with 7 bases fitting TRBD1. V was clipped by 4 bases and J by 1 base; unmatched bases: 7. The CDR3 is made up of 15 amino acids. CDR1 and CDR2 from the germline V gene are SGHRS and YFSETQ. In DNA form, the CDR3 reads TGCGCCAGCAGCGGGTTGGGACAGAAGAACACTGAAGCTTTCTTT. Amino acids: CASSGLGQKNTEAFF. The whole variable domain, remainder taken from reference TRBV5-1 and TRBJ1-1, is KAGVTQTPRYLIKTRGQQVTLSCSPISGHRSVSWYQQTPGQGLQFLFEYFSETQRNKGNFPGRFSGRQFSNSRSEMNVSTLELGDSALYLCASSGLGQKNTEAFFGQGTRLTVV.

CDR3: CAISGGSSYNSPLHF. The CDR3 DNA reads TGTGCCATCAGTGGAGGGAGTTCCTATAATTCACCCCTCCACTTT. This chain connects TRBV10-3 to TRBJ1-6; D gene uncertain. Germline CDR1 and CDR2: ENHRY and SYGVKD. The V and J ends lost 4 bases and 1 base respectively, with 8 bases between them. The CDR3 contains 15 residues.

The chain is built from TRBV9 and TRBJ1-6; D is ambiguous. Looked up from germline, CDR1 is SGDLS and CDR2 is YYNGEE. The V and J ends lost 9 bases and 5 bases respectively, with 12 bases between them. The CDR3 is 13 amino acids. The CDR3 sequence: CATPLGHNSPLHF. The CDR3 coding sequence is TGTGCCACCCCCCTAGGTCATAATTCACCCCTCCACTTT.

Only a few counts were recorded for this clone. The chain has TRBV7-2 and TRBJ1-6, with D perhaps TRBD1 (6 bases). The CDR3 runs 14 residues. In germline, CDR1 is SGHTA, CDR2 FQGNSA. The V end lost 6 bases, the J end lost 5 bases, and 11 bases lay between the germline ends. CDR3 coding DNA: TGTGCCAGCAGTCGACAGGCTCATAATTCACCCCTCCACTTT. Protein product: CASSRQAHNSPLHF.

The gene calls are TRBV18 and TRBJ1-5, with 9 bases identical to TRBD1. V trimming: 4 bases; J trimming: 2 bases; junction bases outside the gene matches: 6. Per the germline V gene, CDR1 is KGHSH and CDR2 is LQKENI. This CDR3 has 16 residues. CDR3 region: CASSQTGGARNQPQHF. CDR3 bases: TGTGCCAGCTCACAAACAGGGGGCGCCCGCAATCAGCCCCAGCATTTT.

The rearrangement links TRBV5-1 to TRBJ2-7, with TRBD2 identical over 7 bases. The CDR3 loop spans 15 amino acids. Germline V gene lookup returns CDR1 SGHRS and CDR2 YFSETQ. V trimming: 4 bases; J trimming: 2 bases; junction bases outside the gene matches: 9. The CDR3 nucleotides are TGCGCCAGCAGCCCTCGGCTAGCGGTACCCTACGAGCAGTACTTC. Protein sequence: CASSPRLAVPYEQYF.

The chain joins TRBV5-4 to TRBJ2-7, with D possibly matching TRBD2 (6 bases). Germline V gives CDR1 SGHNT, CDR2 YYREEE (reference sequence). Trimming took off 2 bases at V and 3 bases at J, with 12 bases between the two ends. The CDR3 contains 14 residues. The CDR3 nucleotides are TGTGCCAGCAGCTTTCAATCGGGGGACTACGAGCAGTACTTC. It specifies CASSFQSGDYEQYF.

V gene TRBV7-2 combines with J gene TRBJ1-4; 12 bases are shared with TRBD1. CDR1 and CDR2 from the germline V gene are SGHTA and FQGNSA. V shed 4 bases, J shed 4 bases, and the junction held 7 bases outside the gene matches. The CDR3 is made up of 17 amino acids. The CDR3 DNA reads TGTGCCAGCAGCTCCGGGGACAGGGGGCCGTTTAATGAAAAACTGTTTTTT. It translates to CASSSGDRGPFNEKLFF.

This chain joins TRBV9 and TRBJ1-3; D is undetermined. V was shortened by 0 bases and J by 1 base, with 8 bases between the two germline ends. This CDR3 contains 15 residues. The V gene's germline CDR1 is SGDLS and CDR2 YYNGEE. DNA of the CDR3: TGTGCCAGCAGCGTAGAAGGAGAATCTGGAAACACCATATATTTT. Translation: CASSVEGESGNTIYF.

The chain combines TRBV28 with TRBJ2-3, with TRBD2 matching 10 bases. Trimming removed 1 base from V and 4 bases from J; junction bases left unmatched: 5. The germline gives CDR1 MDHEN, CDR2 SYDVKM. The CDR3 has 16 residues. The CDR3 is CASSLSLAGEADTQYF. The CDR3 DNA is TGTGCCAGCAGTTTATCCCTAGCGGGAGAGGCAGATACGCAGTATTTT.

The chain is built from TRBV6-5 and TRBJ1-6; 8 positions match TRBD1. Germline V gene sequence: CDR1 MNHEY, CDR2 SVGAGI. The CDR3 is 14 residues long. V lost 6 bases, J lost 10 bases, and 8 bases stayed unmatched. The CDR3 DNA sequence: TGTGCCAGCAGGGTTAGGACAGGGAGGTCACCCCTCCACTTT. It translates to CASRVRTGRSPLHF.